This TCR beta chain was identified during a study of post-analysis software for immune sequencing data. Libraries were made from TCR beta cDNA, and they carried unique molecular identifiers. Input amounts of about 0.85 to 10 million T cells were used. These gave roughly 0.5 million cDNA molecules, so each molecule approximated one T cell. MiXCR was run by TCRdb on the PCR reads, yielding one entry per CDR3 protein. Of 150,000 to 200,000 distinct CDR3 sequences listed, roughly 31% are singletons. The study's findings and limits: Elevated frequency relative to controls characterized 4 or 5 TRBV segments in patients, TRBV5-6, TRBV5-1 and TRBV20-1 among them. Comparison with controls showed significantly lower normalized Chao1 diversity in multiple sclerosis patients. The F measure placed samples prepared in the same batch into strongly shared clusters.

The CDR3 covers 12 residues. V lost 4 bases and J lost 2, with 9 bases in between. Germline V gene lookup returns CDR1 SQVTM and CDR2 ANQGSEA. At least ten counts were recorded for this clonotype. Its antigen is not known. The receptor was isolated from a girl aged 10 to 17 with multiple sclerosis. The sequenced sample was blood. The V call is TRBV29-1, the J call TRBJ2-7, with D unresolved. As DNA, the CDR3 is TGCAGCGTTGTTCGAGACACCTACGAGCAGTACTTC. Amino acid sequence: CSVVRDTYEQYF.